One sample yielded the 21 T cell receptor beta chains listed below, sequenced in a study of T cells after yellow fever vaccination. Each CDR3 protein gets one entry after TCRdb re-called the 5' RACE reads with MiXCR. The sample records 450,000 to 550,000 distinct CDR3 sequences, just over 20% being singletons. This specimen consisted of PBMCs, obtained approximately 22 days after the first yellow fever vaccination. These receptors were obtained from a man younger than 30 who received the YFV17D yellow fever vaccine.

J is TRBJ2-1 and V is TRBV9, with D tentatively TRBD2 (5 bases). Deletions cut 0 bases from V and 8 bases from J, with 12 bases between. The germline V gene encodes CDR1 SGDLS and CDR2 YYNGEE. The CDR3 contains 14 residues. The CDR3 DNA reads as TGTGCCAGCAGCGTAGTTTCTAGCTTCCATGAGCAGTTCTTC. Translated: CASSVVSSFHEQFF.

This clonotype was seen only a few times. The rearrangement links TRBV25-1 to TRBJ2-5; 10 positions agree with TRBD2. Looked up from germline, CDR1 is MGHDK and CDR2 is SYGVNS. This CDR3 spans 15 amino acids. The junction had 7 bases not matched to a gene; V was cut back by 4 bases and J by 5 bases. The CDR3 loop reads CASSAPLAGEETQYF. DNA of the CDR3: TGTGCCAGCAGTGCTCCCCTAGCGGGGGAGGAGACCCAGTACTTC. Filled out from reference TRBV25-1 and TRBJ2-5, the complete variable domain reads EADIYQTPRYLVIGTGKKITLECSQTMGHDKMYWYQQDPGMELHLIHYSYGVNSTEKGDLSSESTVSRIRTEHFPLTLESARPSHTSQYLCASSAPLAGEETQYFGPGTRLLVL.

The J gene is TRBJ2-1, the V gene TRBV5-1; no clear D gene. V was shortened by 6 bases and J by 7 bases, with 8 bases between the two germline ends. From germline, CDR1 is SGHRS and CDR2 YFSETQ. The CDR3 extends over 11 amino acids. The CDR3 spells CASTDGNEQFF. Written as DNA, the CDR3 is TGCGCCAGCACCGACGGGAATGAGCAGTTCTTC.

This clonotype showed up just a few times. The J gene is TRBJ2-2, the V gene TRBV3-1; 7 bases match TRBD1. Germline V gene data show CDR1 as LGHDT and CDR2 as YNNKEL (reference sequence). This CDR3 is built from 16 residues. V shed 0 bases and J 6 bases; nucleotides not matched to a gene: 7. For the CDR3, the DNA is TGTGCCAGCAGCCAAGAAGGGGGACAGTACGCCGGGGAGCTGTTTTTT. Residues: CASSQEGGQYAGELFF.

The chain recombines TRBV4-1 with TRBJ1-3; D perhaps matches TRBD1 (5 bases). Trimming took 0 bases from V and 4 from J, leaving 28 bases between them. Germline values: CDR1 MGHRA, CDR2 YSYEKL. The CDR3 loop spans 21 amino acids. CDR3 amino acids: CASSQEGIGGTRLMSGNTIYF. The CDR3, as DNA: TGCGCCAGCAGCCAAGAAGGAATAGGAGGGACGCGCCTCATGTCCGGAAACACCATATATTTT.

The chain employs TRBV10-3 and TRBJ2-1; weak D call: TRBD1 (6 bases). V was pared by 6 bases and J by 9 bases, with 12 bases between. This CDR3 has 12 amino acids. In germline, CDR1 is ENHRY, CDR2 SYGVKD. The CDR3 region is CAISSGVSEQFF. CDR3 DNA sequence: TGTGCCATCAGCTCAGGGGTATCTGAGCAGTTCTTC.

This rearrangement joins TRBV18 to TRBJ2-2, with D possibly TRBD2 on 6 matching bases. From germline, CDR1 is KGHSH and CDR2 LQKENI. CDR3 length: 16 amino acids. Trimming took off 4 bases at V and 4 bases at J, with 16 bases between the two ends. CDR3 nucleotides: TGTGCCAGCTCACTAAGGGAGGTATCGGGCACCGGGGAGCTGTTTTTT. Protein sequence: CASSLREVSGTGELFF.

The genes are TRBV6-4 and TRBJ1-1, with no clear D. The CDR3 extends over 14 amino acids. V shed 2 bases and J shed 0 bases, with 7 bases lying between them. Germline lookup yields CDR1 MRHNA and CDR2 SNTAGT. CDR3 bases: TGTGCCAGCAGTGACGGCAACATGAACACTGAAGCTTTCTTT. It is translated as CASSDGNMNTEAFF.

This CDR3 reads CASSFLGVGQPQHF. The DNA of the CDR3 is TGTGCCAGCAGTTTTTTAGGGGTGGGTCAGCCCCAGCATTTT. This chain links TRBV12-3 or TRBV12-4 with TRBJ1-5; perhaps TRBD1 as D (5 bases). This CDR3 is 14 amino acids long. V lost 3 bases and J lost 6, with 12 bases in between.

The chain links TRBV6-5 to TRBJ2-1; 8 bases match TRBD1. The CDR3 has 16 amino acids. The germline CDR1 and CDR2 sequences are MNHEY and SVGAGI. J gave up 0 bases and V 4 bases, and 5 bases lay outside the gene matches. CDR3 loop: CASSSVQGDSYNEQFF. Written as DNA, the CDR3 is TGTGCCAGCAGTTCCGTACAGGGGGACTCCTACAATGAGCAGTTCTTC.

In its sample, this clonotype was seen a few times. This chain uses TRBV7-9 with TRBJ2-5; perhaps TRBD1 as D (6 bases). Per the germline V gene, CDR1 is SEHNR and CDR2 is FQNEAQ (reference sequence). The length of the CDR3 is 14 residues. The V gene lost 5 bases and the J gene lost 4 bases, with 14 bases spanning the gap. CDR3 region: CASSPQTGPETQYF. The CDR3 region has the DNA TGTGCCAGCAGCCCACAGACAGGACCAGAGACCCAGTACTTC.

This sequence joins TRBV9 and TRBJ1-1; D not certain. Germline V gives CDR1 SGDLS, CDR2 YYNGEE. The CDR3 has 15 amino acids. The V end was cut by 4 bases, the J end by 4 bases, with 17 bases between. CDR3 nucleotides: TGTGCCAGCAGCCCCGGGAGCACTTTGGGCACTGAAGCTTTCTTT. Protein: CASSPGSTLGTEAFF.

The V call is TRBV7-3, the J call TRBJ2-5; 7 bases fit TRBD1. The CDR3 has 14 residues. CDR1 and CDR2 from the germline V gene are SGHTA and FQGTGA. The junction had 4 bases not matched to a gene; V was cut back by 4 bases and J by 2 bases. The CDR3 loop reads CASSYRTGQETQYF. In DNA, the CDR3 is TGTGCCAGCAGCTACCGGACAGGACAAGAGACCCAGTACTTC. Full variable domain (outside the CDR3, taken from reference TRBV7-3 and TRBJ2-5): GAGVSQTPSNKVTEKGKYVELRCDPISGHTALYWYRQSLGQGPEFLIYFQGTGAADDSGLPNDRFFAVRPEGSVSTLKIQRTERGDSAVYLCASSYRTGQETQYFGPGTRLLVL.

This clonotype was seen more than once but under ten times. The rearrangement uses TRBV6-5 and TRBJ2-6; the D gene is possibly TRBD1 (5 bases). This CDR3 region has 15 residues. Trimming removed 1 base at V and 2 bases at J, with 6 bases between. Germline CDR1 reads MNHEY; CDR2 reads SVGAGI. DNA of the CDR3: TGTGCCAGCAGTTACTTCAGGGCTGGGGCCAACGTCCTGACTTTC. Translation: CASSYFRAGANVLTF.

The chain uses TRBV6-5 and TRBJ1-6; no clear D. Trimming removed 0 bases at V and 7 bases at J, with 10 bases between. CDR3 length equals 15 residues. CDR1 is MNHEY and CDR2 is SVGAGI in the germline V gene. CDR3 nucleotide sequence: TGTGCCAGCAGTTACTCGACGACTGGGAATTCACCCCTCCACTTT. This translates into CASSYSTTGNSPLHF.

V usage is TRBV12-3 or TRBV12-4 and J usage is TRBJ1-2; D remains ambiguous. V lost 2 bases, J lost 2 bases, and 9 bases lay in between. The CDR3 is 14 residues long. CDR3 DNA: TGTGCCAGCAGTTTATGGGGTGCGAACTATGGCTACACCTTC. Translating it yields CASSLWGANYGYTF.

The rearrangement links TRBV2 to TRBJ1-4; the match to TRBD1 covers 11 bases. The CDR3 covers 14 residues. From germline, CDR1 is SNHLY and CDR2 FYNNEI. After removal of 6 bases from V and 4 bases from J, the junction contained 1 base not matched to a gene. DNA for the CDR3: TGTGCCAGCAGGGGGACAGGGGGTAATGAAAAACTGTTTTTT. The encoded protein is CASRGTGGNEKLFF. The full variable domain, rest sourced from reference TRBV2 and TRBJ1-4, is EPEVTQTPSHQVTQMGQEVILRCVPISNHLYFYWYRQILGQKVEFLVSFYNNEISEKSEIFDDQFSVERPDGSNFTLKIRSTKLEDSAMYFCASRGTGGNEKLFFGSGTQLSVL.

The CDR3 nucleotides are TGTGCCAGCAGAAAACCGGGGGATCAGCCCCAGCATTTT. Translating it yields CASRKPGDQPQHF. This sequence joins TRBV2 and TRBJ1-5; D may be TRBD1 (5 bases). There are 13 residues in the CDR3. Germline CDR1 reads SNHLY; CDR2 reads FYNNEI. Trimming removed 6 bases from V and 5 bases from J, with 11 bases in between.

The V and J genes are TRBV20-1 and TRBJ2-5; 9 nucleotides agree with TRBD1. With 4 bases clipped from V and 4 bases from J, the junction kept 4 bases outside the gene matches. There are 13 residues in the CDR3. Germline CDR1 DFQATT, CDR2 SNEGSKA (reference sequence). The CDR3: CSAKQGAGETQYF. The CDR3 DNA sequence: TGCAGTGCTAAACAGGGGGCTGGAGAGACCCAGTACTTC.

This clonotype has just a few counts. The chain employs TRBV5-1 and TRBJ2-1, with TRBD2 identical over 8 bases. This CDR3 has 16 amino acids. V lost 0 bases to trimming and J lost 6 bases; unmatched junction nucleotides: 8. Germline V gene sequence: CDR1 SGHRS, CDR2 YFSETQ. The DNA of the CDR3 is TGCGCCAGCAGCTTGGCTTCGGGGGGGGGCATCAATGAGCAGTTCTTC. Encoded protein: CASSLASGGGINEQFF.

This chain links TRBV5-6 with TRBJ2-7; possibly TRBD1 for D (6 bases). The germline V gene has CDR1 SGHDT and CDR2 YYEEEE. Trimming shortened V by 0 bases and J by 7 bases, and 20 bases separated the two germline ends. CDR3 length: 16 amino acids. The CDR3 loop is CASSLEGFTGMFEQYF. The CDR3 bases are TGTGCCAGCAGCTTGGAGGGGTTTACAGGGATGTTTGAGCAGTACTTC.